These T cell receptor beta chains were read from a single sample in a study of graft-versus-host responses after intestinal transplantation. Libraries were prepared by immunoSEQ multiplex PCR; TCRdb keeps only in-frame clonotypes and omits some of them. Counted here are 43,000 or so clones, 90% to 95% occurring once; the ten biggest clones make up 5% to 6.5%. The material was PBMCs, obtained 750 to 850 days after a first intestinal transplant, on the day of a second. The receptor set was obtained from a human patient who received an intestinal transplant, so some T cells may come from the graft donor. Both conserved end residues are part of each CDR3. A D gene is named only where the DNA matches it firmly. Clone size is given for some rows only: seen once, a few or many times, or a class if the clone is expanded.

d_gene,v_gene,abundance,j_gene,CDR3aa,CDR3nt
NA,TRBV5-5,NA,TRBJ1-1,CASSFLTEAFF,TGTGCCAGCAGCTTTCTCACTGAAGCTTTCTTT
TRBD1,TRBV18,NA,TRBJ1-4,CASSDLTGLNEKLFF,TGTGCCAGCTCAGACCTGACAGGGCTGAATGAAAAACTGTTTTTT
NA,TRBV4-1,NA,TRBJ2-7,CASSPVPKDFGSTYEQYF,TGCGCCAGCAGCCCTGTGCCGAAAGATTTCGGGTCCACCTACGAGCAGTACTTC
NA,TRBV6-5,NA,TRBJ2-3,CASSYSWQGGTDTQYF,TGTGCCAGCAGTTACTCTTGGCAGGGGGGGACAGATACGCAGTATTTT
NA,TRBV6-1,NA,TRBJ1-1,CASSEYVNRGAFF,TGTGCCAGCAGTGAATATGTGAACCGCGGGGCTTTCTTT
NA,TRBV30,NA,TRBJ1-3,CAWDLGNTIYF,TGTGCCTGGGACCTAGGAAACACCATATATTTT
NA,TRBV19,once,TRBJ2-5,CATRGRGGGETQYF,TGTGCCACCCGAGGCAGGGGAGGTGGAGAGACCCAGTACTTC
TRBD2,TRBV28,NA,TRBJ2-7,CASRTGGGEQYF,TGTGCCAGCAGGACGGGAGGCGGGGAGCAGTACTTC
NA,TRBV4-2,few,TRBJ2-2,CASSPPGHTGELFF,TGTGCCAGCAGCCCCCCGGGACACACCGGGGAGCTGTTTTTT
NA,TRBV7-3,NA,TRBJ1-6,CASSLLGNNSPLHF,TGTGCCAGCAGCTTATTGGGAAATAATTCACCCCTCCACTTT
NA,TRBV2,NA,TRBJ1-6,CASSDVGSYNSPLHF,TGTGCCAGCAGTGATGTGGGGTCATATAATTCACCCCTCCACTTT
NA,TRBV28,NA,TRBJ2-3,CASSLYDTQYF,TGTGCCAGCAGCCTTTACGATACGCAGTATTTT
NA,TRBV9,NA,TRBJ2-7,CASSVSGNAYEQYF,TGTGCCAGCAGCGTAAGCGGTAACGCCTACGAGCAGTACTTC
NA,TRBV30,NA,TRBJ1-1,CAWSVGGAMNTEAFF,TGTGCCTGGAGTGTTGGAGGGGCGATGAACACTGAAGCTTTCTTT
NA,TRBV4-2,NA,TRBJ2-5,CASSQDDGRETQYF,TGTGCCAGCAGCCAAGACGACGGGCGGGAGACCCAGTACTTC
NA,TRBV9,NA,TRBJ1-6,CASSVGGSYNSPLHF,TGTGCCAGCAGCGTAGGAGGGTCCTATAATTCACCCCTCCACTTT
NA,TRBV28,NA,TRBJ1-3,CASSLWDSQSNTIYF,TGTGCCAGCAGTTTATGGGACAGCCAGTCTAACACCATATATTTT
NA,TRBV10-1,once,TRBJ2-3,CASSESRGTDTQYF,TGCGCCAGCAGTGAGTCCAGGGGCACAGATACGCAGTATTTT
TRBD1,TRBV28,NA,TRBJ2-7,CASSSWTGRSYEQYF,TGTGCCAGCAGTTCATGGACAGGGCGCTCCTACGAGCAGTACTTC
NA,TRBV6-4,NA,TRBJ2-1,CASSEHNEQFF,TGTGCCAGCAGTGAGCACAATGAGCAGTTCTTC
NA,TRBV4-2,NA,TRBJ2-2,CASSQVRPGVNTGELFF,TGTGCCAGCAGCCAAGTCCGGCCGGGAGTTAACACCGGGGAGCTGTTTTTT
TRBD1,TRBV19,NA,TRBJ2-2,CASIARGPPGELFF,TGTGCCAGTATCGCCAGGGGGCCCCCCGGGGAGCTGTTTTTT
NA,TRBV29-1,once,TRBJ1-2,CSVEDSFNYGYTF,TGCAGCGTTGAGGACAGCTTTAACTATGGCTACACCTTC